Below, 26 T cell receptor beta chains from the same sample are listed, as sequenced in a study of liver allograft versus peripheral blood T cells. The overall study: The study compared liver allograft T cell receptor repertoires against peripheral blood repertoires of liver transplant recipients.

TCRdb reanalysed the reads using MiXCR and keeps one entry per CDR3 protein. The sample gives about 810 distinct CDR3 sequences, less than 15% of which show up once; roughly 43% is in the top ten. Source of these receptors: a human patient who had a liver transplant. Some T cells may possibly be graft donor cells.

This clonotype is large by share. The V call is TRBV24-1, the J call TRBJ2-2; D remains ambiguous. The CDR3 sequence is 12 residues long. V shed 5 bases and J shed 5 bases, with 5 bases lying between them. CDR1 is KGHDR, CDR2 SFDVKD, per germline. The chain's CDR3 is CATSAPTGELFF. In nucleotides, the CDR3 is TGTGCCACCAGTGCGCCTACCGGGGAGCTGTTTTTT.

This clonotype is labeled as large. The chain links TRBV5-5 to TRBJ1-3; perhaps TRBD1 as D (5 bases). Germline loops: CDR1 SGHKS, CDR2 YYEKEE (reference sequence). The V end was cut by 0 bases, the J end by 6 bases, with 10 bases between. The CDR3 runs to 14 residues. This chain's CDR3 is CASSLVGTANTIYF. The CDR3 region has the DNA TGTGCCAGCAGCTTGGTTGGGACCGCAAACACCATATATTTT.

The chain joins TRBV6-5 to TRBJ1-2; 10 bases align to TRBD1. V gave up 3 bases and J gave up 5 bases; unmatched junction bases: 6. CDR3 length equals 15 residues. CDR1 is MNHEY and CDR2 is SVGAGI in the germline V gene. The chain's CDR3 is CASSYSGTGVYGYTF. The DNA of the CDR3 is TGTGCCAGCAGTTATTCCGGGACAGGGGTGTATGGCTACACCTTC.

By share, this clonotype ranks as large. This chain connects TRBV6-1 to TRBJ2-7, with D unclear. This CDR3 comprises 13 residues. Trimming pared 5 bases from V and 1 base from J, leaving 9 bases between. Germline-derived CDR1 and CDR2 are MNHNS and SASEGT. The CDR3, as DNA: TGTGCCAGCAGTATGACGGAGTCCTACGAGCAGTACGTC. Translated: CASSMTESYEQYV.

This clonotype is categorized as large. V gene TRBV19 combines with J gene TRBJ1-2, with D possibly TRBD1 on 6 matching bases. The V end lost 2 bases, the J end lost 0 bases, and 7 bases lay between the germline ends. The germline V gene has CDR1 LNHDA and CDR2 SQIVND (reference sequence). There are 14 residues in the CDR3. The DNA for the CDR3 is TGTGCCAGTAGTATACGGACAGCTAACTATGGCTACACCTTC. It translates to CASSIRTANYGYTF.

This clonotype is classed as medium-sized (0.01 to 0.1%). This chain connects TRBV11-2 to TRBJ2-3, with 7 bases fitting TRBD1. The germline CDR1 and CDR2 sequences are SGHAT and FQNNGV. The CDR3 consists of 15 residues. Trimming removed 3 bases from V and 3 bases from J; junction bases left unmatched: 6. The CDR3 loop is CASSFPGTATDTQYF. CDR3 bases: TGTGCCAGCAGCTTTCCCGGGACAGCTACAGATACGCAGTATTTT. The full variable domain, with the rest looked up from reference TRBV11-2 and TRBJ2-3, is EAGVAQSPRYKIIEKRQSVAFWCNPISGHATLYWYQQILGQGPKLLIQFQNNGVVDDSQLPKDRFSAERLKGVDSTLKIQPAKLEDSAVYLCASSFPGTATDTQYFGPGTRLTVL.

By share, this clonotype counts as medium-sized. The chain joins TRBV20-1 to TRBJ1-1; D might be TRBD1 (5 bases). There are 14 residues in the CDR3. Germline V gene lookup returns CDR1 DFQATT and CDR2 SNEGSKA (reference sequence). The germline V and J ends were trimmed by 5 bases and 6 bases, with 19 bases remaining between them. The DNA for the CDR3 is TGCAGTGCTTTAGCCCCAGGGATGGGCGCTGAAGCTTTCTTT. It encodes CSALAPGMGAEAFF.

A word on this clonotype: Possible read error: a much larger clone is one base away. The chain joins TRBV12-3 or TRBV12-4 to TRBJ2-4; D may match TRBD1 or TRBD2 (5 bases each). V was clipped by 2 bases and J by 9 bases, with 14 bases between them. The CDR3 is 14 residues long. As DNA, the CDR3 is TGTGCCAGCAGTTTATTGGGGGTAGGAACCATTCAGTACTTC. Translation: CASSLLGVGTIQYF.

This clonotype rates as large (0.1 to 1%). The CDR3 protein is CASSLDLRASGDEQFF. The CDR3 region has the DNA TGTGCCAGCAGCTTAGATCTCAGGGCTAGCGGCGATGAGCAGTTCTTC. This chain uses TRBV11-2 with TRBJ2-1; 7 bases map to TRBD2. The CDR3 sequence is 16 residues long. The germline CDR1 and CDR2 sequences are SGHAT and FQNNGV. V lost 0 bases and J lost 8; bases outside the gene matches: 10.

The chain combines TRBV6-6 with TRBJ2-7, with 11 bases fitting TRBD2. CDR3 size: 16 residues. Germline loops: CDR1 MNHNY, CDR2 SVGAGI (reference sequence). V trimming: 7 bases; J trimming: 6 bases; junction bases outside the gene matches: 14. CDR3 DNA: TGTGCCAGCATCCACGGGACTAGCGGAGGCCTTGGCGAGCAGTACGTC. Its translation: CASIHGTSGGLGEQYV.

The table lists this clonotype with a few counts. The chain is built from TRBV6-6 and TRBJ1-6; the D gene is possibly TRBD1 (6 bases). The V gene lost 5 bases and the J gene lost 8 bases, with 13 bases spanning the gap. Looked up from germline, CDR1 is MNHNY and CDR2 is SVGAGI (reference sequence). CDR3 size: 14 residues. The CDR3 protein is CASSQDRGYSPLHF. CDR3 coding DNA: TGTGCCAGCAGTCAGGACAGAGGGTATTCACCCCTCCACTTT.

V usage is TRBV9 and J usage is TRBJ1-1; a possible D gene is TRBD1 (5 bases). The V gene lost 0 bases and the J gene lost 4 bases, with 13 bases spanning the gap. This CDR3 region has 15 residues. Germline lookup yields CDR1 SGDLS and CDR2 YYNGEE. CDR3 sequence: CASSVGGGWGTEAFF. The CDR3 nucleotides are TGTGCCAGCAGCGTAGGGGGGGGATGGGGCACTGAAGCTTTCTTT.

This clonotype qualifies as medium-sized. The genes are TRBV7-9 and TRBJ2-7, with 8 positions matching TRBD2. V lost 3 bases and J lost 6; bases outside the gene matches: 13. CDR3 size: 16 residues. CDR1 and CDR2 from the germline V gene are SEHNR and FQNEAQ (reference sequence). The CDR3 coding sequence is TGTGCCAGCAGCTTCTTCCCGGCGGGGGGAAAATCCGAGCAGTACTTC. Translation: CASSFFPAGGKSEQYF. The whole variable domain, filled in from reference TRBV7-9 and TRBJ2-7, reads DTGVSQNPRHKITKRGQNVTFRCDPISEHNRLYWYRQTLGQGPEFLTYFQNEAQLEKSRLLSDRFSAERPKGSFSTLEIQRTEQGDSAMYLCASSFFPAGGKSEQYFGPGTRLTVT.

The chain combines TRBV5-4 with TRBJ2-3, with D possibly TRBD2 on 5 matching bases. The CDR3 consists of 17 residues. Trimming shortened V by 4 bases and J by 2 bases, and 20 bases separated the two germline ends. Germline CDR1 reads SGHNT; CDR2 reads YYREEE (reference sequence). Written as DNA, the CDR3 is TGTGCCAGCAGCCCCCCCTGGGCGGAGGCCTTCACAGATACGCAGTATTTT. Protein sequence: CASSPPWAEAFTDTQYF.

By sample share, this clonotype is medium-sized. This chain links TRBV6-5 with TRBJ1-1, with D tentatively TRBD1 (5 bases). Deletions cut 7 bases from V and 1 base from J, with 7 bases between. CDR1 and CDR2 (germline): MNHEY, SVGAGI. The CDR3 extends over 12 amino acids. The DNA for the CDR3 is TGTGCCAGCACCAGGGAGAACACTGAAGCTTTCTTT. Translating it yields CASTRENTEAFF.

This clonotype is judged large. The V call is TRBV29-1, the J call TRBJ1-2; 10 positions match TRBD1. Germline CDR1 and CDR2: SQVTM and ANQGSEA. The J segment lost 7 bases and the V segment lost 3 bases, leaving 2 bases of the junction unmatched. The CDR3 length is 12 residues. The CDR3 nucleotides read TGCAGCGTTGAGGGGACAGGGGCTGGCTACACCTTC. This gives the protein CSVEGTGAGYTF.

This clonotype was recorded a few times. This chain uses TRBV7-9 with TRBJ1-1, with D possibly TRBD1 on 6 matching bases. Trimming cost V 2 bases and J 6 bases, with 28 bases left between them. In germline, CDR1 is SEHNR, CDR2 FQNEAQ (reference sequence). This CDR3 contains 19 residues. The CDR3 DNA reads TGTGCCAGCAGCTTATTCCATGGGGAAATACCCTCAGGGGACGCTGAAGCTTTCTTT. It encodes CASSLFHGEIPSGDAEAFF.

As concerns this clonotype: One base away lies a much larger clone, so this may be a sequencing read error. The chain recombines TRBV6-1 with TRBJ1-5; tentative D call: TRBD1 (6 bases). Germline V CDR1 and CDR2: MNHNS, SASEGT. This CDR3 region has 15 residues. CDR3 sequence reads: CVSSEGGFRGQPQHF. CDR3 coding DNA: TGTGTCAGCAGTGAAGGGGGGTTCCGCGGTCAGCCCCAGCATTTT.

Sample share makes this clonotype medium-sized. The chain couples TRBV13 to TRBJ2-1; D ambiguous. CDR1 PRHDT and CDR2 FYEKMQ come from the germline V gene (reference sequence). There are 13 residues in the CDR3. Trimming removed 7 bases at V and 9 bases at J, with 16 bases between. CDR3 DNA: TGTGCCAGCACCCTATACTTAAATGGTGAGCAGTTCTTC. It is translated as CASTLYLNGEQFF.

By frequency in the sample, this clonotype is medium-sized. This chain connects TRBV7-9 to TRBJ1-2; possible D gene TRBD1, 6 bases. CDR3 length: 15 residues. V was clipped by 4 bases and J by 6 bases, with 18 bases between them. In germline, CDR1 is SEHNR, CDR2 FQNEAQ (reference sequence). The CDR3 here is CASSSSRRGKNGYTF. The CDR3, as DNA: TGTGCCAGCAGCTCCAGTCGGAGGGGGAAAAATGGCTACACCTTC.

This clonotype is judged medium-sized. J is TRBJ2-7 and V is TRBV5-4; 8 bases line up with TRBD1. The ends lost 9 bases at V and 5 bases at J; junction bases unmatched: 10. This CDR3 contains 13 residues. Germline CDR1 and CDR2: SGHNT and YYREEE (reference sequence). The CDR3, as DNA: TGTGCCATCGGTGGGACAGGTTTCGACGAGCAGTACTTC. Encoded protein: CAIGGTGFDEQYF. The full variable domain, with the rest looked up from reference TRBV5-4 and TRBJ2-7, is ETGVTQSPTHLIKTRGQQVTLRCSSQSGHNTVSWYQQALGQGPQFIFQYYREEENGRGNFPPRFSGLQFPNYSSELNVNALELDDSALYLCAIGGTGFDEQYFGPGTRLTVT.

The rearrangement uses TRBV20-1 and TRBJ2-1; 7 bases agree with TRBD2. In germline, CDR1 is DFQATT, CDR2 SNEGSKA (reference sequence). The CDR3 totals 15 residues. The ends lost 6 bases at V and 5 bases at J; junction bases unmatched: 13. DNA of the CDR3: TGCAGTGCCAATAGGGGAACTAGCGCCAACAATGAGCAGTTCTTC. Translation: CSANRGTSANNEQFF.

On this clonotype itself: A read error is possible here, since a much larger clone lies one base away. The V call is TRBV20-1, the J call TRBJ2-7, with 10 bases fitting TRBD2. After removal of 4 bases from V and 7 bases from J, the junction contained 4 bases not matched to a gene. CDR1 and CDR2 from the germline V gene are DFQATT and SNEGSKA (reference sequence). The CDR3 sequence is 12 residues long. The CDR3 protein is CSATSGSNEQYF. The CDR3 DNA reads as TGCAGTGCTACTAGCGGGAGTAATGAGCAGTACTTC.

About this clonotype: This may stem from a read error, because a much larger clone lies one nucleotide away. The rearrangement uses TRBV19 and TRBJ1-1; no reliable D call. The germline gives CDR1 LNHDA, CDR2 SQIVND (reference sequence). Trimming pared 2 bases from V and 2 bases from J, leaving 9 bases between. CDR3 length equals 14 residues. CDR3 residues: CASSILSGNTEAFF. The CDR3 bases are TGTGCCAGTAGTATACTTAGCGGCAACACTGAAGCTTTCTTT.

This clonotype rates as large. This chain uses TRBV19 with TRBJ1-4, with D maybe TRBD1 (5 bases). Germline loops: CDR1 LNHDA, CDR2 SQIVND (reference sequence). CDR3 length: 17 residues. Trimming left V 9 bases short and J 6 bases short, with 26 bases between. The DNA of the CDR3 is TGTGCCAGACCCCGGCAGGGCGAATTCAGCCTAGATGAAAAACTGTTTTTT. Amino acid sequence: CARPRQGEFSLDEKLFF.

By sample share, this clonotype is large. The rearrangement uses TRBV18 and TRBJ2-2, with 9 positions matching TRBD2. J was trimmed by 6 bases and V by 2 bases; bases with no gene match: 10. Germline V lookup: CDR1 KGHSH, CDR2 LQKENI. The CDR3 sequence is 17 residues long. As DNA, the CDR3 is TGTGCCAGCTCACCAGTGGTAGAGACTAGCGGAGCCGGGGAGCTGTTTTTT. It is translated as CASSPVVETSGAGELFF. Full variable domain (outside the CDR3, taken from reference TRBV18 and TRBJ2-2): NAGVMQNPRHLVRRRGQEARLRCSPMKGHSHVYWYRQLPEEGLKFMVYLQKENIIDESGMPKERFSAEFPKEGPSILRIQQVVRGDSAAYFCASSPVVETSGAGELFFGEGSRLTVL.